This record looks at one TCR beta chain sequence and its context. Per the authors' pipeline: Reference gene primers were amplified, and this amplification served to estimate nucleated cell counts. Sequenced by immunoSEQ multiplex PCR; TCRdb stores in-frame clones only, minus some. V and J calls and clone size follow that table, whereas D and trimming were derived from the DNA. The sample has about 130,000 clones, roughly 72% seen once. This sample was included in a study of blood T cell repertoires in COVID-19. Study overall: From the United States, Italy and Spain came samples of acute and convalescent COVID-19. Sample material is recorded as cDNA or gDNA derived from T cells, B-cell-depleted T cells, or PBMCs.

Input material: peripheral blood. This TCR derives from a human donor in a cohort sampled during active COVID-19.

The CDR3 sequence is CASSQGRSGGYTF. CDR3 DNA: TGTGCCAGCAGCCAAGGACGGTCGGGTGGCTACACCTTC. The V call is TRBV3-1 (or the pseudogene TRBV3-2), the J call TRBJ1-2; D gene ambiguous. Germline CDR1 is LGHDT and CDR2 is YNNKEL (reference sequence). The V gene lost 1 base and the J gene lost 7 bases, with 10 bases spanning the gap. This CDR3 is built from 13 residues.